Below are 27 T cell receptor beta chains sequenced from a single sample in a study of glioma-infiltrating T cells after dendritic cell vaccination. Libraries were prepared by immunoSEQ multiplex PCR; TCRdb keeps only in-frame clonotypes and omits some of them. The table has some 70,000 clones, 81% seen once. The sequencing here drew on blood, taken before dendritic cell vaccination. The receptors come from a human donor with glioblastoma.

This sequence joins TRBV15 and TRBJ1-1, with D perhaps matching TRBD1 (6 bases). Germline CDR1 and CDR2: LNHNV and YYDKDF (reference sequence). With 2 bases removed from V and 5 bases from J, the gap between germline ends came to 12 bases. The CDR3 extends over 14 amino acids. CDR3 protein: CATSRKGGGTEAFF. In DNA form, the CDR3 reads TGTGCCACCAGCAGAAAGGGGGGGGGAACTGAAGCTTTCTTT.

This clone was observed a handful of times. The V gene is TRBV10-2, the J gene TRBJ1-6; D is undetermined. The germline V gene encodes CDR1 WSHSY and CDR2 SAAADI. Trimming took off 0 bases at V and 7 bases at J, with 10 bases between the two ends. This CDR3 contains 15 residues. The CDR3 sequence: CASSESRGTNSPLHF. The CDR3 bases are TGCGCCAGCAGTGAGTCTCGGGGAACAAATTCACCCCTCCACTTT.

This clone was observed a handful of times. The chain employs TRBV14 and TRBJ1-6; TRBD1 might be the D (5 bases). V dropped 4 bases and J dropped 7 bases, with 8 bases sitting between them. From germline, CDR1 is SGHDN and CDR2 FVKESK. CDR3 length equals 13 residues. The DNA for the CDR3 is TGTGCCAGCAGCCGGCAGGGAAATTCACCCCTCCACTTT. This translates into CASSRQGNSPLHF.

Only a few counts were recorded for this clone. The rearrangement links TRBV2 to TRBJ1-5; TRBD1 matches 11 bases. The germline CDR1 and CDR2 sequences are SNHLY and FYNNEI. V lost 7 bases, J lost 9 bases, and 8 bases stayed unmatched. The CDR3 runs 14 residues. The CDR3 is CASILGQGGRPQHF. The CDR3 nucleotides read TGTGCCAGCATCCTGGGACAGGGGGGGCGGCCCCAGCATTTT.

The V and J genes are TRBV5-1 and TRBJ2-7, with 10 positions matching TRBD1. In germline, CDR1 is SGHRS, CDR2 YFSETQ. Trimming at V came to 4 bases and at J to 2 bases, leaving 3 bases not matched to a gene. CDR3 length: 14 residues. CDR3 coding DNA: TGCGCCAGCAGCGACGGACAGGGGGCCTACGAGCAGTACTTC. This translates into CASSDGQGAYEQYF.

This rearrangement joins TRBV18 to TRBJ2-7; TRBD2 agrees at 8 bases. The length of the CDR3 is 17 residues. Germline lookup yields CDR1 KGHSH and CDR2 LQKENI. With V trimmed by 3 bases and J by 1 base, 11 bases remained unmatched. CDR3 sequence reads: CASSPSFASGRSYEQYF. The CDR3 bases are TGTGCCAGCTCACCGAGTTTCGCTAGCGGGCGATCCTACGAGCAGTACTTC.

The J gene is TRBJ2-7, the V gene TRBV2, with 8 nucleotides matching TRBD1. V was clipped by 8 bases and J by 0 bases; unmatched bases: 9. The germline V gene has CDR1 SNHLY and CDR2 FYNNEI. The CDR3 extends over 15 amino acids. CDR3: CASRLTGDSSYEQYF. DNA for the CDR3: TGTGCCAGCCGGCTGACAGGGGATAGCTCCTACGAGCAGTACTTC.

The rearrangement links TRBV7-2 to TRBJ1-5; D not certain. Trimming removed 5 bases from V and 6 bases from J, with 14 bases in between. Germline CDR1 SGHTA, CDR2 FQGNSA. This CDR3 is built from 14 residues. The CDR3 protein is CASSPPRVPQPQHF. CDR3 DNA sequence: TGTGCCAGCAGCCCCCCGAGGGTGCCTCAGCCCCAGCATTTT.

The gene calls are TRBV11-1 and TRBJ1-2; D uncertain. The CDR3 contains 12 residues. V lost 6 bases to trimming and J lost 3 bases, with 8 bases between them. Germline CDR1 SGHAT, CDR2 FQDESV (reference sequence). CDR3 bases: TGTGCCAGCAGGGGAGGTGACTATGGCTACACCTTC. This encodes CASRGGDYGYTF.

The chain links TRBV6-1 to TRBJ1-6, with D hard to call. The ends were cut back, 7 bases at V and 7 bases at J, with 5 bases in the middle. Germline loops: CDR1 MNHNS, CDR2 SASEGT. The CDR3 has 11 residues. The CDR3 is CASKENSPLHF. CDR3 DNA: TGTGCCAGCAAGGAGAATTCACCCCTCCACTTT.

The chain links TRBV11-2 to TRBJ1-2; D is perhaps TRBD1 (6 bases). The CDR3 runs to 15 residues. V was shortened by 0 bases and J by 2 bases, with 10 bases between the two germline ends. From germline, CDR1 is SGHAT and CDR2 FQNNGV. CDR3 bases: TGTGCCAGCAGCTTAGAGGGACATCGAAACTATGGCTACACCTTC. It encodes CASSLEGHRNYGYTF.

The chain combines TRBV4-2 with TRBJ2-1; the match to TRBD2 covers 13 bases. This CDR3 spans 18 amino acids. The germline V gene has CDR1 LGHNA and CDR2 YNFKEQ. With V trimmed by 1 base and J by 2 bases, 5 bases remained unmatched. The CDR3 DNA reads as TGTGCCAGCAGCCAAGCACTAGCGGGGGGGCCAACCTACAATGAGCAGTTCTTC. It codes for CASSQALAGGPTYNEQFF.

The chain links TRBV6-1 to TRBJ1-2; D gene uncertain. V was cut by 6 bases and J by 5 bases, with 13 bases left in between. Germline V gives CDR1 MNHNS, CDR2 SASEGT. The CDR3 has 13 residues. The CDR3 DNA reads TGTGCCAGCAGCGACCGGGGAGTTTATGGCTACACCTTC. Translation: CASSDRGVYGYTF.

V is TRBV19 and J is TRBJ1-6; a possible D gene is TRBD1 (5 bases). This CDR3 is built from 16 residues. The V and J ends lost 2 bases and 5 bases respectively, with 13 bases between them. CDR1 LNHDA and CDR2 SQIVND come from the germline V gene (reference sequence). In DNA form, the CDR3 reads TGTGCCAGTAGTATACAGGCAGGGTCGAATAATTCACCCCTCCACTTT. Its protein is CASSIQAGSNNSPLHF.

V is TRBV5-4 and J is TRBJ1-1, with D perhaps TRBD1 (6 bases). The V gene lost 4 bases and the J gene lost 0 bases, with 13 bases spanning the gap. The CDR3 covers 15 residues. CDR1 and CDR2 from the germline V gene are SGHNT and YYREEE (reference sequence). The CDR3 here is CASSGSQGLNTEAFF. DNA for the CDR3: TGTGCCAGCAGCGGCTCACAGGGATTGAACACTGAAGCTTTCTTT.

The chain combines TRBV6-5 with TRBJ2-1; the D gene is possibly TRBD2 (5 bases). Germline V CDR1 and CDR2: MNHEY, SVGAGI. V lost 6 bases and J lost 3, with 9 bases in between. CDR3 length: 13 amino acids. The CDR3 DNA follows: TGTGCCAGCAGGCCGAGGGTCTACAATGAGCAGTTCTTC. This sequence encodes CASRPRVYNEQFF.

The gene calls are TRBV5-1 and TRBJ1-6, with 7 bases fitting TRBD1. The CDR3 consists of 17 residues. Germline lookup yields CDR1 SGHRS and CDR2 YFSETQ. V gave up 3 bases and J gave up 1 base; unmatched junction bases: 7. CDR3 loop: CASSSGTAASYNSPLHF. The CDR3 coding sequence is TGCGCCAGCAGCTCCGGGACAGCGGCGTCCTATAATTCACCCCTCCACTTT.

This chain joins TRBV19 and TRBJ2-5, with 11 bases lining up with TRBD2. V shed 9 bases, J shed 0 bases, and the junction held 3 bases outside the gene matches. The length of the CDR3 is 14 residues. Germline CDR1 and CDR2: LNHDA and SQIVND (reference sequence). This chain's CDR3 is CASRLAGNQETQYF. CDR3 DNA: TGTGCCAGCAGACTAGCGGGGAACCAAGAGACCCAGTACTTC.

The chain has TRBV29-1 and TRBJ1-1; D gene ambiguous. This CDR3 contains 13 residues. Trimming stripped 6 bases from V and 6 bases from J, with 17 bases between. The germline V gene encodes CDR1 SQVTM and CDR2 ANQGSEA. The CDR3 loop is CSVLSDLNAEAFF. The CDR3 DNA reads TGCAGCGTATTGTCAGATTTAAACGCTGAAGCTTTCTTT. Supplemented by reference TRBV29-1 and TRBJ1-1, the full variable domain reads SAVISQKPSRDICQRGTSLTIQCQVDSQVTMMFWYRQQPGQSLTLIATANQGSEATYESGFVIDKFPISRPNLTFSTLTVSNMSPEDSSIYLCSVLSDLNAEAFFGQGTRLTVV.

This clone was observed a few times. The chain has TRBV6-6 and TRBJ2-4, with D perhaps TRBD1 (6 bases). The CDR3 has 12 residues. V was clipped by 5 bases and J by 10 bases, with 12 bases between them. The germline V gene has CDR1 MNHNY and CDR2 SVGAGI (reference sequence). In DNA form, the CDR3 reads TGTGCCAGCAGTCAAATACAGGGTATTCAGTACTTC. Its protein is CASSQIQGIQYF.

The chain joins TRBV9 to TRBJ1-2, with 9 bases lining up with TRBD1. The germline gives CDR1 SGDLS, CDR2 YYNGEE. V lost 0 bases to trimming and J lost 6 bases; unmatched junction nucleotides: 12. The CDR3 length is 17 residues. CDR3 sequence reads: CASSVATGGASRDGYTF. DNA for the CDR3: TGTGCCAGCAGCGTAGCTACAGGGGGCGCATCGAGAGATGGCTACACCTTC.

The V call is TRBV29-1, the J call TRBJ1-5; the match to TRBD1 covers 8 bases. CDR3 size: 13 residues. The germline CDR1 and CDR2 sequences are SQVTM and ANQGSEA. V dropped 8 bases and J dropped 5; count of bases not matched to a gene: 8. Here the CDR3 reads CSIKDRVDQPQHF. CDR3 sequence (DNA): TGCAGCATAAAGGACAGGGTTGATCAGCCCCAGCATTTT.

The rearrangement joins TRBV11-2 to TRBJ2-3, with 8 positions matching TRBD2. The junction had 11 bases not matched to a gene; V was cut back by 0 bases and J by 3 bases. Germline V gives CDR1 SGHAT, CDR2 FQNNGV. The CDR3 contains 18 residues. CDR3 in amino acids: CASSLDLPAGDRTDTQYF. The CDR3 DNA is TGTGCCAGCAGCTTAGATCTTCCAGCGGGGGATCGTACAGATACGCAGTATTTT.

This sequence joins TRBV30 and TRBJ1-6; 7 nucleotides match TRBD1. Per germline, CDR1 GTSNPN and CDR2 SVGIG (reference sequence). The CDR3 covers 14 residues. V shed 8 bases, J shed 10 bases, and the junction held 14 bases outside the gene matches. The CDR3 region is CARSPPGGWSPLHF. CDR3 sequence (DNA): TGTGCCCGAAGCCCCCCAGGGGGATGGTCACCCCTCCACTTT.

This rearrangement joins TRBV9 to TRBJ1-2, with a tentative D call TRBD1 (6 bases). Germline values: CDR1 SGDLS, CDR2 YYNGEE. The germline V and J ends were trimmed by 0 bases and 0 bases, with 9 bases remaining between them. CDR3 length: 15 amino acids. CDR3 bases: TGTGCCAGCAGCGTAGAACAGGGATCTAACTATGGCTACACCTTC. Translated, it gives CASSVEQGSNYGYTF.

This rearrangement joins TRBV2 to TRBJ1-2; TRBD1 matches at 7 bases. The CDR3 has 15 residues. CDR1 and CDR2 (germline): SNHLY, FYNNEI. The junction had 8 bases not matched to a gene; V was cut back by 5 bases and J by 2 bases. The CDR3 protein is CASSPLQGVNYGYTF. The CDR3 nucleotides are TGTGCCAGCAGTCCCCTGCAGGGGGTGAACTATGGCTACACCTTC. The entire variable domain, with the rest obtained from reference TRBV2 and TRBJ1-2, is as follows: EPEVTQTPSHQVTQMGQEVILRCVPISNHLYFYWYRQILGQKVEFLVSFYNNEISEKSEIFDDQFSVERPDGSNFTLKIRSTKLEDSAMYFCASSPLQGVNYGYTFGSGTRLTVV.

The sample holds one count of this clone. This sequence joins TRBV7-2 and TRBJ1-5; no firm D call. The germline V gene encodes CDR1 SGHTA and CDR2 FQGNSA. V lost 3 bases, J lost 0 bases, and 9 bases lay in between. The CDR3 consists of 15 residues. The CDR3 coding sequence is TGTGCCAGCAGCTTGGCCAGACATAGCAATCAGCCCCAGCATTTT. Translated, it gives CASSLARHSNQPQHF.